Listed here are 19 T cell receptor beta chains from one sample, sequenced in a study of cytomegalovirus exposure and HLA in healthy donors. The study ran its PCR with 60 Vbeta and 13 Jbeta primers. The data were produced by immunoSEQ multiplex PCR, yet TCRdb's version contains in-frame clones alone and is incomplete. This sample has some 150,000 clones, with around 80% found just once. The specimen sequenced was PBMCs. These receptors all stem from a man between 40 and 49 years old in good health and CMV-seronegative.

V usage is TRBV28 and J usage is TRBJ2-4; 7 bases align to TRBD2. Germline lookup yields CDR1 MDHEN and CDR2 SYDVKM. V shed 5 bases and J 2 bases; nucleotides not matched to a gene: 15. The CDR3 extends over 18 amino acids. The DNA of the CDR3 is TGTGCCAGCAGTCCATTCCGGTTGCGGGAGTTGACCAAAAACATTCAGTACTTC. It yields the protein CASSPFRLRELTKNIQYF.

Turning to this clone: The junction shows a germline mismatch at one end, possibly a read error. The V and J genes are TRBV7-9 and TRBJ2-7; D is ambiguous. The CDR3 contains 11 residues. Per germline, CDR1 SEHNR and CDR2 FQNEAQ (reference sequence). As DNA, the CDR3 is TGTTCCAGCAGGCAGACCTACGAGCAGTACTTC. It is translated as CSSRQTYEQYF.

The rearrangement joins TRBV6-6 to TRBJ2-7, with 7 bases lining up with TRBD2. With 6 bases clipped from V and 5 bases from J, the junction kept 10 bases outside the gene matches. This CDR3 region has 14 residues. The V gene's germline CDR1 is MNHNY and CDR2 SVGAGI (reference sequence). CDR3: CASSVGGGRDEQYF. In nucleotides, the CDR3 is TGTGCCAGCAGCGTAGGTGGAGGGAGGGACGAGCAGTACTTC.

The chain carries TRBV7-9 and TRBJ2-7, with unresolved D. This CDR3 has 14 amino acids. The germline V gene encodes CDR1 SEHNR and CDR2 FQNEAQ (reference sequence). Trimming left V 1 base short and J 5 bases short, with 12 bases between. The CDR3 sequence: CASSLGGLVNEQYF. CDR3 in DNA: TGTGCCAGCAGCTTAGGAGGCCTTGTCAACGAGCAGTACTTC.

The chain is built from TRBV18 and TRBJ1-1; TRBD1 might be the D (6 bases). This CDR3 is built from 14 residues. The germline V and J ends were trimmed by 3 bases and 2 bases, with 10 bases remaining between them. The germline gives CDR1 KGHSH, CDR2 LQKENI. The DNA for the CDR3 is TGTGCCAGCTCACCGGACAGACTTAACACTGAAGCTTTCTTT. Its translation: CASSPDRLNTEAFF. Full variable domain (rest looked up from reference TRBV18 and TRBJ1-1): NAGVMQNPRHLVRRRGQEARLRCSPMKGHSHVYWYRQLPEEGLKFMVYLQKENIIDESGMPKERFSAEFPKEGPSILRIQQVVRGDSAAYFCASSPDRLNTEAFFGQGTRLTVV.

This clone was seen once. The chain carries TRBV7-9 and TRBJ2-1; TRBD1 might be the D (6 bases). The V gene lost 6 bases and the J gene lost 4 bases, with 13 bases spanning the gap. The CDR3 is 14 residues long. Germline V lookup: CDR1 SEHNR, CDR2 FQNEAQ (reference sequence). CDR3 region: CASSKGEWYNEQFF. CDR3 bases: TGTGCCAGCAGTAAGGGGGAATGGTACAATGAGCAGTTCTTC.

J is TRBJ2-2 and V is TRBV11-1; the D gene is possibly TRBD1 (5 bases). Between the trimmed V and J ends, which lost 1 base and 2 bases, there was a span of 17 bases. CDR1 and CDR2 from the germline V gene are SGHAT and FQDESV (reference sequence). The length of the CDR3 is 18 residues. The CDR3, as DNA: TGTGCCAGCAGCTTAGGAAACAGGCAAGGCCTAAACACCGGGGAGCTGTTTTTT. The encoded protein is CASSLGNRQGLNTGELFF.

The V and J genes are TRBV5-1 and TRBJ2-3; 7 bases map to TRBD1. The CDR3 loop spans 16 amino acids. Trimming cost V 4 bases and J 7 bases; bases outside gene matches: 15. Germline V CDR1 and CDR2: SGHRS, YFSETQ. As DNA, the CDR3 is TGCGCCAGCAGCCTGGGATTGACAGGGCCCGGGAATACGCAGTATTTT. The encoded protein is CASSLGLTGPGNTQYF.

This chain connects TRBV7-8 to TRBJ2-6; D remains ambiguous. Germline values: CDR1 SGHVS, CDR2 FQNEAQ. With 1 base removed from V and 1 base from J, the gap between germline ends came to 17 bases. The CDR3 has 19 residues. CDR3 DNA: TGTGCCAGCAGCTTAGGTTCTGCAGGCCTATCTTCTGGGGCCAACGTCCTGACTTTC. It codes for CASSLGSAGLSSGANVLTF.

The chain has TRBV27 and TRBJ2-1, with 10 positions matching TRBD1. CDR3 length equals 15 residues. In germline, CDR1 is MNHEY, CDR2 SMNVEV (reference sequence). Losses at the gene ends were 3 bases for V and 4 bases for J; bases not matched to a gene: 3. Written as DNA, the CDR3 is TGTGCCAGCAGTTTGGACAGGGGGTCGTACAATGAGCAGTTCTTC. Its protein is CASSLDRGSYNEQFF.

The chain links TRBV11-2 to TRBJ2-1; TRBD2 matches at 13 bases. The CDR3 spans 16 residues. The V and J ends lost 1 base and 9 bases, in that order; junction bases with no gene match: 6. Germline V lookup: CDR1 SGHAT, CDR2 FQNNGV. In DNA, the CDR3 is TGTGCCAGCAGCTTAGCCGGACTAGCGGGAGAGGGTGAGCAGTTCTTC. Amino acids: CASSLAGLAGEGEQFF. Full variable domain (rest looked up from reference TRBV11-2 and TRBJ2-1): EAGVAQSPRYKIIEKRQSVAFWCNPISGHATLYWYQQILGQGPKLLIQFQNNGVVDDSQLPKDRFSAERLKGVDSTLKIQPAKLEDSAVYLCASSLAGLAGEGEQFFGPGTRLTVL.

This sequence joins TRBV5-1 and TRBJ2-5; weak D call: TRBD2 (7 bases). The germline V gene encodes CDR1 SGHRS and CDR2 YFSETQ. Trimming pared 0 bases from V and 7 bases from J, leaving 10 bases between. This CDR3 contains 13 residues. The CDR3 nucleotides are TGCGCCAGCAGCTTGGACAGGGAGGGGACCCAGTACTTC. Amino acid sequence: CASSLDREGTQYF.

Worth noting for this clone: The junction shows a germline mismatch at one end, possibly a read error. The CDR3 is CASSLWLGQGLPTF. The CDR3 region has the DNA TGTGCCAGCAGTTTGTGGTTGGGACAGGGGCTCCCGACCTTC. V is TRBV27 and J is TRBJ2-4, with 10 bases fitting TRBD1. Germline CDR1 reads MNHEY; CDR2 reads SMNVEV (reference sequence). The CDR3 has 14 amino acids.

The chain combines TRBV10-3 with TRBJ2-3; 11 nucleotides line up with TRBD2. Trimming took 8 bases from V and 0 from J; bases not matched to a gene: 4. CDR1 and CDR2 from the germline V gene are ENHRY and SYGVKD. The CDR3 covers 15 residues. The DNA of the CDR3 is TGTGCCATCCGCGGACTAGCGGGTAGCACAGATACGCAGTATTTT. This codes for CAIRGLAGSTDTQYF.

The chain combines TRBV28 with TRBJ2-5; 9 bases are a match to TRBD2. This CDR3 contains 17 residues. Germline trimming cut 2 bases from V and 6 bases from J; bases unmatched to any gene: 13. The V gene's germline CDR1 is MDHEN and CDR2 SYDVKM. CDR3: CASSLSWLAGGPKTQYF. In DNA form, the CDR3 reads TGTGCCAGCAGTTTAAGTTGGTTGGCGGGAGGGCCCAAGACCCAGTACTTC. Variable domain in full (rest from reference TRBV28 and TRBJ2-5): DVKVTQSSRYLVKRTGEKVFLECVQDMDHENMFWYRQDPGLGLRLIYFSYDVKMKEKGDIPEGYSVSREKKERFSLILESASTNQTSMYLCASSLSWLAGGPKTQYFGPGTRLLVL.

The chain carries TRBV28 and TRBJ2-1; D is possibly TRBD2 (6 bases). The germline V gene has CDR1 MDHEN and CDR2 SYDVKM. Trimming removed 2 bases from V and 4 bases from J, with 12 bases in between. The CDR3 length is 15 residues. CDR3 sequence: CASSLGRNRYNEQFF. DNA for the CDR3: TGTGCCAGCAGTTTAGGGAGGAACCGATACAATGAGCAGTTCTTC. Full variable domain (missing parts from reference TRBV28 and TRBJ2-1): DVKVTQSSRYLVKRTGEKVFLECVQDMDHENMFWYRQDPGLGLRLIYFSYDVKMKEKGDIPEGYSVSREKKERFSLILESASTNQTSMYLCASSLGRNRYNEQFFGPGTRLTVL.

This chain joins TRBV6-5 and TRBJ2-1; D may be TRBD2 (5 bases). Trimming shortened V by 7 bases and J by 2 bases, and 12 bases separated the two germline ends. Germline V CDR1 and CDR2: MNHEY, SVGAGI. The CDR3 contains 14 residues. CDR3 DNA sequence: TGTGCCAGCATGTGGGGAGCGGCCTACAATGAGCAGTTCTTC. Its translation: CASMWGAAYNEQFF.

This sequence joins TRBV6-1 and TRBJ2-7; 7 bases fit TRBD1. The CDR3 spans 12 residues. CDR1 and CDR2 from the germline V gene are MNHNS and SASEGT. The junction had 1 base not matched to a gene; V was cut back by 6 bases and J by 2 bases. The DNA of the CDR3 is TGTGCCAGCAGCGGGACAGCCTACGAGCAGTACTTC. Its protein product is CASSGTAYEQYF.

DNA for the CDR3: TGCAGCGCCCAGACAGAGCCCTACGAGCAGTACTTC. Amino acids: CSAQTEPYEQYF. This chain connects TRBV29-1 to TRBJ2-7, with D possibly TRBD1 on 5 matching bases. CDR3 length equals 12 residues. Trimming removed 7 bases from V and 2 bases from J, with 12 bases in between. Germline loops: CDR1 SQVTM, CDR2 ANQGSEA.